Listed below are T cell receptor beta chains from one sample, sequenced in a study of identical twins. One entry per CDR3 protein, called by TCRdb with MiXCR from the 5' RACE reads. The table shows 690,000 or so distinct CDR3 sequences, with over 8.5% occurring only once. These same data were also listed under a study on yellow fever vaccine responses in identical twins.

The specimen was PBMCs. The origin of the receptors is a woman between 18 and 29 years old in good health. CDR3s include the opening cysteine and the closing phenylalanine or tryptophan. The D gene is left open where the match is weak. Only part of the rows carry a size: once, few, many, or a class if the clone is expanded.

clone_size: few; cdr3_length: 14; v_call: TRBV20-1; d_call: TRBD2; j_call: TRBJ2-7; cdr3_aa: CSARSGRAPDEQYF; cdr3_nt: TGCAGTGCTAGAAGCGGGAGGGCCCCGGACGAGCAGTACTTC
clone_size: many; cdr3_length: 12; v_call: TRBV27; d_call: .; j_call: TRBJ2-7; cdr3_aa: CASSFGQYEQYF; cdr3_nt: TGTGCCAGCAGTTTTGGACAATACGAGCAGTACTTC
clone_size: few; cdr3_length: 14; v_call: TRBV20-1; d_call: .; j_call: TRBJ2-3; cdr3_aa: CSAEGARSTDTQYF; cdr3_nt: TGCAGTGCTGAAGGGGCTAGATCCACAGATACGCAGTATTTT
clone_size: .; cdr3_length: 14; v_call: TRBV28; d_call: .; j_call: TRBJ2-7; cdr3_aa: CASSFGVTPPSQYF; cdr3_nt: TGTGCCAGCAGTTTTGGAGTTACCCCCCCCTCGCAGTACTTC
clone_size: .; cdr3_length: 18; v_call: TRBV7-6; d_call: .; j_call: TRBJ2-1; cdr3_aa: CASSGGGEKGPSYNEQFF; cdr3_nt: TGTGCCAGCAGCGGAGGTGGGGAAAAGGGCCCCTCTTACAATGAGCAGTTCTTC
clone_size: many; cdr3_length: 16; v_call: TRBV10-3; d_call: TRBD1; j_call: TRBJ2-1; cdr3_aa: CAISEPGQLTYNEQFF; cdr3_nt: TGTGCCATCAGTGAACCGGGACAGCTCACCTACAATGAGCAGTTCTTC
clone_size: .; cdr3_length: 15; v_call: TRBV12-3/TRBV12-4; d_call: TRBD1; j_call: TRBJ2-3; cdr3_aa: CASRPDRGVTDTQYF; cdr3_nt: TGTGCCAGCAGACCCGACAGGGGGGTCACAGATACGCAGTATTTT
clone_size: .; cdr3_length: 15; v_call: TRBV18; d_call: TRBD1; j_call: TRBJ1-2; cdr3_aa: CASSPYGTGDIGYTF; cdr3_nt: TGTGCCAGCTCACCATATGGGACAGGGGACATTGGCTACACCTTC
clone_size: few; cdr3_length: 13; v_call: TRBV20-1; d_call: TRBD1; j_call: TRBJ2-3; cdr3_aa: CSASTGGTDTQYF; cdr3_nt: TGCAGTGCTTCTACAGGGGGCACAGATACGCAGTATTTT
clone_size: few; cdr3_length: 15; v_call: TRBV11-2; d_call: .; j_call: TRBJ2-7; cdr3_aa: CASSSVGALAYEQYF; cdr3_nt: TGTGCCAGCAGCTCAGTGGGAGCATTGGCCTACGAGCAGTACTTC
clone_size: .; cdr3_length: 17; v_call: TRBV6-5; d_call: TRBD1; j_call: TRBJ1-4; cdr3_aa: CASSYWGQGASNEKLFF; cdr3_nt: TGTGCCAGCAGTTACTGGGGACAGGGGGCATCTAATGAAAAACTGTTTTTT
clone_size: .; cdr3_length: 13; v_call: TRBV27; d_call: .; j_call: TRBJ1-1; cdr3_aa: CASSLIGDTEAFF; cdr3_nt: TGTGCCAGCAGTTTAATAGGGGACACTGAAGCTTTCTTT